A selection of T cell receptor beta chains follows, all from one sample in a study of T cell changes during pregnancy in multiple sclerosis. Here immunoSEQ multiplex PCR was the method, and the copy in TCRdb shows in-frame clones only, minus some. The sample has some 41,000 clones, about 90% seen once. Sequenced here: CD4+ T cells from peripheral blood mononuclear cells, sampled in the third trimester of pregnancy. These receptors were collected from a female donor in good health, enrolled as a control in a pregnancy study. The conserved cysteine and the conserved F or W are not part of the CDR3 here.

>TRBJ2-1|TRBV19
ASTGTRLGEQF
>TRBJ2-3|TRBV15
ATSRDQANTQY
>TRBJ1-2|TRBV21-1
ASSSRDSANPYGYT
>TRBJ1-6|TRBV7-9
ASSSQGLQTPLH
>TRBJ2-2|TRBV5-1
ASRFSGDTGELF
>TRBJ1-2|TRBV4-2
ASSQDKAGDGYT
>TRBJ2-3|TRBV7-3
ASSVGQAYTDTQY
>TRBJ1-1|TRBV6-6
ASTRQADEAF
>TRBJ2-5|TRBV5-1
ASSLAVGGAETQY
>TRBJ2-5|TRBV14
ASSQLAQETQY
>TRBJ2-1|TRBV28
ASSAINGAYNEQF
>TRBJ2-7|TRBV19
ASSKPGTGDYEQY
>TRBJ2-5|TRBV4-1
ASSQGQLAGEGETQY